The 20 T cell receptor beta chains in this list originate from one sample, sequenced in a study of shared clonotypes between healthy human individuals. Assay used: immunoSEQ multiplex PCR; TCRdb lists only in-frame clones, some missing. The repertoire holds around 370,000 clones, with 96% as singletons. Sequencing was done on a sample of memory CD8+ T cells sorted from blood. This sample's subset: CD45RO+ cells pooled with CCR7-negative TemRA cells. The origin of the receptors is a man aged 30-40 years in good health.

In its sample, this clone was seen once. The chain links TRBV29-1 to TRBJ1-1; D not resolved. Trimming removed 4 bases at V and 0 bases at J, with 6 bases between. Germline V gene sequence: CDR1 SQVTM, CDR2 ANQGSEA. The CDR3 runs 12 residues. CDR3 DNA sequence: TGCAGCGTTGGGCCGATGAACACTGAAGCTTTCTTT. Protein product: CSVGPMNTEAFF.

This clone has only one observation. This chain joins TRBV7-9 and TRBJ2-5, with 8 bases aligning to TRBD1. This CDR3 contains 12 residues. The J segment lost 5 bases and the V segment lost 5 bases, leaving 1 base of the junction unmatched. The germline V gene encodes CDR1 SEHNR and CDR2 FQNEAQ (reference sequence). In DNA, the CDR3 is TGTGCCAGCAGCCGGACAGGGGAGACCCAGTACTTC. Its protein product is CASSRTGETQYF. The variable domain in full, with the rest retrieved from reference TRBV7-9 and TRBJ2-5, is DTGVSQNPRHKITKRGQNVTFRCDPISEHNRLYWYRQTLGQGPEFLTYFQNEAQLEKSRLLSDRFSAERPKGSFSTLEIQRTEQGDSAMYLCASSRTGETQYFGPGTRLLVL.

The CDR3 loop is CASSPLRGTGELFF. For the CDR3, the DNA is TGTGCCAGCAGCCCCCTCCGGGGCACCGGGGAGCTGTTTTTT. V is TRBV7-8 and J is TRBJ2-2; tentative D call: TRBD2 (5 bases). The CDR3 contains 14 residues. Germline loops: CDR1 SGHVS, CDR2 FQNEAQ. V lost 5 bases and J 4 bases, leaving 11 bases between the germline ends.

The chain employs TRBV27 and TRBJ2-3; a weak D match, TRBD1 (5 bases). V lost 4 bases and J 4 bases, leaving 6 bases between the germline ends. The CDR3 sequence is 12 residues long. The germline CDR1 and CDR2 sequences are MNHEY and SMNVEV (reference sequence). Written as DNA, the CDR3 is TGTGCCAGCAGTTCCAGGGCAGATACGCAGTATTTT. It encodes CASSSRADTQYF.

The J gene is TRBJ1-3, the V gene TRBV6-6; a possible D gene is TRBD1 (5 bases). Germline CDR1 and CDR2: MNHNY and SVGAGI (reference sequence). Trimming shortened V by 8 bases and J by 3 bases, and 11 bases separated the two germline ends. CDR3 length: 13 residues. DNA for the CDR3: TGTGCCAGCCGAGGGACTAGTGGAAACACCATATATTTT. Protein product: CASRGTSGNTIYF.

This clone occurred a few times. The same CDR3 also results from other DNA sequences found in this sample. V and J are TRBV28 and TRBJ1-1, with D hard to call. Germline values: CDR1 MDHEN, CDR2 SYDVKM. The V end lost 2 bases, the J end lost 1 base, and 2 bases lay between the germline ends. The CDR3 runs to 12 residues. CDR3 coding DNA: TGTGCCAGCAGTTTAGGGAACACTGAAGCTTTCTTT. This sequence encodes CASSLGNTEAFF.

The CDR3 here is CAIPPGVGTYNEQFF. The CDR3 DNA reads as TGTGCCATACCCCCGGGGGTAGGGACCTACAATGAGCAGTTCTTC. The chain is built from TRBV7-9 and TRBJ2-1; D may be TRBD2 (6 bases). Germline loops: CDR1 SEHNR, CDR2 FQNEAQ (reference sequence). The CDR3 contains 15 residues. V lost 10 bases and J lost 2, with 18 bases in between.

V is TRBV7-9 and J is TRBJ2-5, with D perhaps matching TRBD1 or TRBD2 (5 bases each). The CDR3 has 12 amino acids. Germline V gene sequence: CDR1 SEHNR, CDR2 FQNEAQ (reference sequence). Trimming removed 1 base at V and 7 bases at J, with 7 bases between. CDR3 in DNA: TGTGCCAGCAGCTTAGGGGACGGGACCCAGTACTTC. Translating gives CASSLGDGTQYF.

This clone was counted a single time. The rearrangement uses TRBV5-4 and TRBJ2-5; the D is unclear. Trimming took 7 bases from V and 4 from J, leaving 14 bases between them. This CDR3 comprises 13 residues. Germline values: CDR1 SGHNT, CDR2 YYREEE (reference sequence). The CDR3, as DNA: TGTGCCAGCTCCACGCTTAGACCAGAGACCCAGTACTTC. Protein sequence: CASSTLRPETQYF.

This chain links TRBV30 with TRBJ2-7; 11 bases map to TRBD2. The CDR3 sequence is 16 residues long. Germline CDR1 GTSNPN, CDR2 SVGIG (reference sequence). V gave up 2 bases and J gave up 5 bases; unmatched junction bases: 11. CDR3 sequence reads: CAWSQHSGLAGNEQYF. CDR3 bases: TGTGCCTGGAGTCAACATTCAGGACTAGCGGGCAACGAGCAGTACTTC.

This rearrangement joins TRBV27 to TRBJ1-5, with D maybe TRBD1 (5 bases). Germline V gives CDR1 MNHEY, CDR2 SMNVEV (reference sequence). This CDR3 has 13 amino acids. The V gene lost 3 bases and the J gene lost 8 bases, with 11 bases spanning the gap. CDR3: CASSLMGLEPQHF. DNA of the CDR3: TGTGCCAGCAGTTTGATGGGGCTGGAGCCCCAGCATTTT.

This rearrangement joins TRBV7-8 to TRBJ2-4; unclear D gene. The CDR3 length is 14 residues. The germline CDR1 and CDR2 sequences are SGHVS and FQNEAQ. Trimming left V 3 bases short and J 0 bases short, with 6 bases between. CDR3: CASSFTIAKNIQYF. In nucleotides, the CDR3 is TGTGCCAGCAGCTTTACTATAGCCAAAAACATTCAGTACTTC.

Remarks on this clone: A read error may account for a junction end that differs from germline. The genes are TRBV6-5 and TRBJ2-3; weak D call: TRBD2 (5 bases). Germline CDR1 MNHEY, CDR2 SVGAGI. The CDR3 length is 13 residues. The CDR3 loop is CASGRAAEDAQYF. The CDR3 nucleotides are TGTGCCAGCGGGCGAGCGGCCGAAGATGCGCAGTATTTT.

This sequence joins TRBV28 and TRBJ1-1; perhaps TRBD1 as D (5 bases). The CDR3 spans 14 residues. The ends were cut back, 3 bases at V and 5 bases at J, with 13 bases in the middle. Germline CDR1 reads MDHEN; CDR2 reads SYDVKM. The CDR3 bases are TGTGCCAGCAGTTTTATTCAGGGTAAAACTGAAGCTTTCTTT. As protein: CASSFIQGKTEAFF.

The V gene is TRBV6-5, the J gene TRBJ1-5, with 7 bases that match TRBD1. Trimming cost V 10 bases and J 5 bases; bases outside gene matches: 5. This CDR3 is built from 12 residues. Germline V gene lookup returns CDR1 MNHEY and CDR2 SVGAGI. Here the CDR3 reads CATGRGDQPQHF. The DNA of the CDR3 is TGTGCCACCGGCAGGGGGGATCAGCCCCAGCATTTT.

The V gene is TRBV6-5, the J gene TRBJ2-1; possible D gene TRBD2, 6 bases. The CDR3 contains 15 residues. V dropped 6 bases and J dropped 4 bases, with 16 bases sitting between them. The germline V gene encodes CDR1 MNHEY and CDR2 SVGAGI. The CDR3: CASRTHRDSYNEQFF. The CDR3 DNA is TGTGCCAGCAGGACCCATAGGGACTCTTACAATGAGCAGTTCTTC.

This chain uses TRBV5-1 with TRBJ2-2; 9 nucleotides line up with TRBD2. CDR3 length equals 15 residues. The trim removed 0 bases at V and 4 bases at J, leaving 1 base unmatched. Germline loops: CDR1 SGHRS, CDR2 YFSETQ. In DNA form, the CDR3 reads TGCGCCAGCAGCTTGGCAGCGGGAGGCACCGGGGAGCTGTTTTTT. Protein product: CASSLAAGGTGELFF.

This chain joins TRBV6-6 and TRBJ2-1, with D possibly matching TRBD2 (5 bases). CDR3 size: 13 residues. Deletions cut 7 bases from V and 7 bases from J, with 14 bases between. CDR1 MNHNY and CDR2 SVGAGI come from the germline V gene (reference sequence). Written as DNA, the CDR3 is TGTGCCAGCAAGGGCTCACCGGGGAATGAGCAGTTCTTC. Amino acids: CASKGSPGNEQFF.

This clone appeared once. Here the CDR3 DNA reads TGTGCCAGTAGTACGGGACTAGCGGGAGGGCGCTCCTACAATGAGCAGTTCTTC. Its translation: CASSTGLAGGRSYNEQFF. The V gene is TRBV19, the J gene TRBJ2-1, with 16 bases matching TRBD2. The V gene end was trimmed by 4 bases and the J gene end by 0 bases; junction bases not matched to a gene: 3. The V gene's germline CDR1 is LNHDA and CDR2 SQIVND (reference sequence). CDR3 length: 18 residues.

V usage is TRBV9 and J usage is TRBJ2-5; D tentatively fits TRBD1 or TRBD2 (5 bases each). The CDR3 covers 14 residues. Germline V gene sequence: CDR1 SGDLS, CDR2 YYNGEE. V lost 4 bases and J 2 bases, leaving 12 bases between the germline ends. The CDR3 region has the DNA TGTGCCAGCAGCACTAGGGGTACTCAAGAGACCCAGTACTTC. It encodes CASSTRGTQETQYF.